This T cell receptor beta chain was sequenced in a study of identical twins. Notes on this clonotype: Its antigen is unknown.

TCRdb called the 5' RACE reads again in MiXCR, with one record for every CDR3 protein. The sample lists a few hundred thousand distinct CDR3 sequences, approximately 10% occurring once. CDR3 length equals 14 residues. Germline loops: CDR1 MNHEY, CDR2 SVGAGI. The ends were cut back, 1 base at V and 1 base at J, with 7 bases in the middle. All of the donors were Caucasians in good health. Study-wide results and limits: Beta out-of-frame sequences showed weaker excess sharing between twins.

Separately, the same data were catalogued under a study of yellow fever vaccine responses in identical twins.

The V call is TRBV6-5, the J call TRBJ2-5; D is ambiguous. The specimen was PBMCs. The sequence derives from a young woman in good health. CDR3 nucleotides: TGTGCCAGCAGTTACTTTGGGTTCCAAGAGACCCAGTACTTC. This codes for CASSYFGFQETQYF.